Listed below are T cell receptor beta chains from one sample, sequenced in a study of cytotoxic CD8 clonotypes in ibrutinib-treated CLL. Clones were read by immunoSEQ multiplex PCR, and TCRdb kept only the in-frame ones, dropping some. The sample comprises about 60,000 clones, 50% to 70% of which are singletons, and around 21% rests with the top ten. This sample comprised PBMCs, obtained after 24 months of ibrutinib treatment. These receptors came from a human donor with chronic lymphocytic leukemia. Both conserved end residues are part of each CDR3. A D gene is named only where the DNA matches it firmly. A clone size is listed for some rows: how often the clone was seen (once, few, many), or a class if it is expanded.

>NA|TRBJ2-2|TRBV5-6|NA
CASSRGTGELFF
TGTGCCAGCAGCAGGGGGACCGGGGAGCTGTTTTTT
>NA|TRBJ1-6|TRBV5-6|NA
CASSSPGTYNSPLHF
TGTGCCAGCAGCTCTCCCGGGACCTATAATTCACCCCTCCACTTT
>NA|TRBJ2-1|TRBV7-6|TRBD2
CASRELADVWNEQFF
TGTGCCAGCAGGGAACTAGCGGACGTTTGGAATGAGCAGTTCTTC
>few|TRBJ2-7|TRBV19|NA
CASSRHPSNYEQYF
TGTGCCAGTAGTCGGCACCCGTCCAACTACGAGCAGTACTTC
>few|TRBJ1-2|TRBV2|NA
CASSPPTTYGYTF
TGTGCCAGCAGCCCACCCACCACCTATGGCTACACCTTC
>NA|TRBJ2-7|TRBV5-6|NA
CASSPTLRGYEQYF
TGTGCCAGCAGCCCGACTCTGAGGGGCTACGAGCAGTACTTC
>once|TRBJ1-5|TRBV6-1|NA
CASSGEHSQPQHF
TGTGCCAGCAGTGGAGAACATAGTCAGCCCCAGCATTTT
>NA|TRBJ1-2|TRBV10-3|NA
CASSGRFGYTF
TGTGCCAGCAGTGGCCGGTTTGGCTACACCTTC
>NA|TRBJ2-1|TRBV28|TRBD2
CASILGRLAGGEQFF
TGTGCCAGCATCTTGGGGAGACTAGCGGGAGGTGAGCAGTTCTTC
>NA|TRBJ2-3|TRBV28|TRBD2
CASNLDYGTSGTDTQYF
TGTGCCAGCAATCTGGATTACGGGACTAGCGGCACAGATACGCAGTATTTT
>NA|TRBJ2-2|TRBV19|TRBD2
CASSIFAGGPAGELFF
TGTGCCAGTAGTATTTTCGCGGGAGGGCCCGCCGGGGAGCTGTTTTTT
>medium-sized|TRBJ2-3|TRBV2|NA
CASTAGAADTQYF
TGTGCCAGCACCGCGGGGGCGGCAGATACGCAGTATTTT
>NA|TRBJ2-7|TRBV2|NA
CASSAGALSYEQYF
TGTGCCAGCAGCGCGGGGGCCCTCTCCTACGAGCAGTACTTC
>NA|TRBJ2-5|TRBV6-1|NA
CASSAPRTDFLVGFETQYF
TGTGCCAGCAGTGCGCCCCGGACAGATTTCCTGGTGGGTTTCGAGACCCAGTACTTC
>NA|TRBJ1-5|TRBV28|TRBD1
CACLIGTGGQPQHF
TGTGCCTGCCTCATCGGGACAGGGGGTCAGCCCCAGCATTTT
>NA|TRBJ2-7|TRBV5-6|NA
CASSLSGHYEQYF
TGTGCCAGCAGCTTGTCAGGACACTACGAGCAGTACTTC
>NA|TRBJ1-4|TRBV20-1|NA
CSARDPRKLFF
TGCAGTGCTAGAGACCCACGAAAACTGTTTTTT
>few|TRBJ2-1|TRBV6-1|TRBD2
CASIRREVSNEQFF
TGTGCCAGCATACGGCGGGAGGTATCCAATGAGCAGTTCTTC
>NA|TRBJ2-7|TRBV28|TRBD2
CASIAGTSGLSSYEQYF
TGTGCCAGCATTGCCGGGACTAGCGGGCTAAGCTCCTACGAGCAGTACTTC
>many|TRBJ1-1|TRBV6-6|NA
CASATLGRGGTEAFF
TGTGCCAGTGCGACTTTAGGGCGCGGGGGGACTGAAGCTTTCTTT
>NA|TRBJ2-2|TRBV28|NA
CASSLRGDNTGELFF
TGTGCCAGCAGTTTAAGGGGGGATAACACCGGGGAGCTGTTTTTT
>few|TRBJ1-5|TRBV18|NA
CASSHGSRDGNQPQHF
TGTGCCAGCTCACACGGCAGCAGGGATGGCAATCAGCCCCAGCATTTT
>few|TRBJ2-1|TRBV27|NA
CASRPQGEIGWNEQFF
TGTGCCAGCAGGCCTCAGGGAGAAATAGGTTGGAATGAGCAGTTCTTC
>NA|TRBJ2-2|TRBV5-1|TRBD1
CASSLISPGTDSYTGELFF
TGCGCCAGCAGCTTGATAAGTCCCGGGACAGATTCTTACACCGGGGAGCTGTTTTTT
>NA|TRBJ1-5|TRBV6-1|NA
CASSEVVGGLRNQPQHF
TGTGCCAGCAGTGAAGTTGTAGGAGGGCTTAGAAATCAGCCCCAGCATTTT
>NA|TRBJ1-5|TRBV28|NA
CASSRTTGFSGNQPQHF
TGTGCCAGCAGCCGCACAACAGGGTTTTCAGGCAATCAGCCCCAGCATTTT
>NA|TRBJ2-4|TRBV18|NA
CASSPPLAKNIQYF
TGTGCCAGCTCACCACCCTTAGCCAAAAACATTCAGTACTTC
>NA|TRBJ1-5|TRBV6-1|NA
CASRTDWDAKPQHF
TGTGCCAGCAGAACGGACTGGGACGCGAAGCCCCAGCATTTT
>NA|TRBJ2-3|TRBV9|NA
CASSVGPGSFDTQYF
TGTGCCAGCAGCGTAGGCCCGGGGTCCTTCGATACGCAGTATTTT
>NA|TRBJ1-2|TRBV5-1|NA
CASSDGLSLYGYTF
TGCGCCAGCAGCGACGGACTATCCCTCTATGGCTACACCTTC
>NA|TRBJ2-2|TRBV4-1|NA
CASSHTMEQGTGELFF
TGCGCCAGCAGCCATACCATGGAACAGGGCACCGGGGAGCTGTTTTTT
>few|TRBJ2-1|TRBV5-6|NA
CASSFQGLGNEQFF
TGTGCCAGCAGCTTTCAGGGGCTGGGGAATGAGCAGTTCTTC
>once|TRBJ1-5|TRBV28|NA
CASTRQSLSNQPQHF
TGTGCCAGCACCCGTCAGAGTCTGAGCAATCAGCCCCAGCATTTT
>NA|TRBJ1-1|TRBV6-1|NA
CASRIGNTEAFF
TGTGCCAGCAGAATCGGGAACACTGAAGCTTTCTTT